This T cell receptor beta chain originates from a study of metastatic and nonmetastatic thyroid tumors. Across the whole study: Patients with malignant and benign thyroid disease provided blood and tumor or nodule tissue, whose repertoires were compared. Regarding the study as a whole: In both blood and tumor samples, TCR beta diversity was reported significantly higher for malignant than benign nodules.

Germline-derived CDR1 and CDR2 are SQVTM and ANQGSEA. The CDR3 runs 14 residues. Trimming pared 6 bases from V and 2 bases from J, leaving 14 bases between. Original data processing: A distant-metastasis classifier for papillary thyroid cancer was built using CDR3 differences across clinicopathological groups. TCRdb reanalyzed the PCR reads with MiXCR. TCRdb, rather than the study authors, made the V and J calls. The data show fewer than 25,000 clones, around 21% seen once. This clone was picked up many times. Its antigen is still unknown. Each patient came to thyroid surgery without any prior treatment (of any kind).

Sequencing was performed on blood. This receptor was taken from a male donor with papillary thyroid cancer or a benign thyroid nodule (not recorded which). Some clones in this sample may be carry-over from other donors' samples. The rearrangement uses TRBV29-1 and TRBJ2-1; possible D gene TRBD2, 6 bases. The CDR3 DNA follows: TGCAGCGTACGCCGTAGCGGTACCTACAATGAGCAGTTCTTC. This encodes CSVRRSGTYNEQFF.